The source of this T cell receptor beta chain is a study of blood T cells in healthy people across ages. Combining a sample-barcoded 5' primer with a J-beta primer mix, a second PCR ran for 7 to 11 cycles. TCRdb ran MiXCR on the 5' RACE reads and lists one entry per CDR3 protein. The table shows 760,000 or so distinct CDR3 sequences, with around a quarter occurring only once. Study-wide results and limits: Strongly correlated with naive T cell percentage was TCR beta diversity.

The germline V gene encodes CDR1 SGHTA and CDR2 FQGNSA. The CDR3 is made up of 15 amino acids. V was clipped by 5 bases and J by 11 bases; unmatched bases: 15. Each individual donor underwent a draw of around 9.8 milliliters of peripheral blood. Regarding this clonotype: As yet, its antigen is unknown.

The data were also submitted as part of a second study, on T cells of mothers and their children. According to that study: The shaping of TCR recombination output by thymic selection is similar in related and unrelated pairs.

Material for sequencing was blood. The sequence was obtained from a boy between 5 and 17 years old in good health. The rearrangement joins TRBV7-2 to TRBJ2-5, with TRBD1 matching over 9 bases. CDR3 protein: CASSVSTGGLGEQYF. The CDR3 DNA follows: TGTGCCAGCAGCGTATCAACAGGGGGCCTGGGTGAGCAGTACTTC.